Below are 15 T cell receptor beta chains sequenced from a single sample in a study of T cells in localized non-small cell lung cancer. Generated by immunoSEQ multiplex PCR, the TCRdb table keeps only in-frame clones and is missing some. Seen here are around 31,000 clones, about 89% observed once, and the top ten hold over 9%. Sequenced material: peripheral blood, taken before any cancer treatment. The receptors come from a woman aged 35 to 75 with stage I lung adenocarcinoma.

The chain links TRBV5-1 to TRBJ2-7; D is unclear. V lost 2 bases to trimming and J lost 2 bases, with 20 bases between them. This CDR3 region has 17 residues. The V gene's germline CDR1 is SGHRS and CDR2 YFSETQ. CDR3 amino acids: CASSFELTRAQTYEQYF. CDR3 nucleotide sequence: TGCGCCAGCAGCTTCGAACTGACCAGAGCCCAAACCTACGAGCAGTACTTC.

CDR3 sequence: CASSSGVGTSGDSYEQYF. DNA for the CDR3: TGTGCCAGCAGCTCGGGGGTAGGGACTAGCGGGGACTCCTACGAGCAGTACTTC. The rearrangement uses TRBV7-9 and TRBJ2-7, with 13 positions matching TRBD2. The J segment lost 0 bases and the V segment lost 4 bases, leaving 9 bases of the junction unmatched. The CDR3 is 18 amino acids. Germline CDR1 SEHNR, CDR2 FQNEAQ (reference sequence).

V usage is TRBV7-9 and J usage is TRBJ1-4, with 7 positions matching TRBD1. CDR1 and CDR2 from the germline V gene are SEHNR and FQNEAQ (reference sequence). The CDR3 has 15 amino acids. V was pared by 5 bases and J by 4 bases, with 7 bases of the junction left unmatched. Here the CDR3 reads CASSLRDRVNEKLFF. CDR3 nucleotides: TGTGCCAGCAGCCTGAGAGACAGGGTTAATGAAAAACTGTTTTTT.

The chain is built from TRBV6-6 and TRBJ1-1; D perhaps matches TRBD1 (6 bases). The CDR3 runs to 16 residues. V gave up 0 bases and J gave up 6 bases, with 17 bases separating them. Germline-derived CDR1 and CDR2 are MNHNY and SVGAGI (reference sequence). CDR3 coding DNA: TGTGCCAGCAGTTACTCGGGGGACATTACAACCTCTGAAGCTTTCTTT. Its translation: CASSYSGDITTSEAFF.

J is TRBJ2-3 and V is TRBV5-4, with D maybe TRBD2 (5 bases). There are 16 residues in the CDR3. Trimming took 3 bases from V and 1 from J, leaving 15 bases between them. Germline CDR1 and CDR2: SGHNT and YYREEE (reference sequence). CDR3 in amino acids: CASSSARGSGTDTQYF. In DNA form, the CDR3 reads TGTGCCAGCAGCTCTGCCCGGGGTAGCGGCACAGATACGCAGTATTTT.

This clone was seen just once. The rearrangement joins TRBV27 to TRBJ2-7; D not certain. Germline-derived CDR1 and CDR2 are MNHEY and SMNVEV (reference sequence). V gave up 3 bases and J gave up 1 base, with 7 bases separating them. The CDR3 is 13 residues long. The CDR3 nucleotides read TGTGCCAGCAGTTTGACACGTTCCTACGAGCAGTACTTC. Translating gives CASSLTRSYEQYF.

The V and J genes are TRBV30 and TRBJ2-7; tentative D call: TRBD1 (7 bases). Per germline, CDR1 GTSNPN and CDR2 SVGIG (reference sequence). This CDR3 is 16 amino acids long. V was shortened by 1 base and J by 1 base, with 17 bases between the two germline ends. The CDR3 loop reads CAWSEGATRYSYEQYF. The DNA of the CDR3 is TGTGCCTGGAGTGAGGGGGCGACTAGATATTCCTACGAGCAGTACTTC.

The chain combines TRBV7-2 with TRBJ1-5; D perhaps matches TRBD1 (5 bases). V dropped 5 bases and J dropped 6 bases, with 11 bases sitting between them. CDR3 length: 13 residues. Germline lookup yields CDR1 SGHTA and CDR2 FQGNSA. CDR3 in amino acids: CASSGQGGQPQHF. CDR3 bases: TGTGCCAGCAGCGGGCAGGGCGGTCAGCCCCAGCATTTT.

This sequence joins TRBV21-1 and TRBJ2-1; the table gives TRBD1 as D, unverified against the DNA. TRBV21-1 is described as a pseudogene. CDR3 length equals 14 residues. CDR3 coding DNA: TGTGCCAGCAGTAAAAAGGACAGGTGGGATGAGCAGTTCTTC. Translation gives CASSKKDRWDEQFF.

The chain uses TRBV5-1 and TRBJ2-1, with D possibly being TRBD1 (6 bases). Trimming took off 7 bases at V and 7 bases at J, with 15 bases between the two ends. The CDR3 consists of 13 residues. Per the germline V gene, CDR1 is SGHRS and CDR2 is YFSETQ. CDR3 coding DNA: TGCGCCAGCCGACCAGGGGTTAATAATGAGCAGTTCTTC. Its protein is CASRPGVNNEQFF.

The rearrangement uses TRBV6-4 and TRBJ2-3, with 9 bases lining up with TRBD2. This CDR3 region has 16 residues. Germline values: CDR1 MRHNA, CDR2 SNTAGT. V lost 0 bases, J lost 5 bases, and 6 bases stayed unmatched. The CDR3 reads CASSDSASGEGDTQYF. Here the CDR3 DNA reads TGTGCCAGCAGTGACTCGGCTAGCGGGGAGGGAGATACGCAGTATTTT.

The rearrangement links TRBV19 to TRBJ2-5; 11 nucleotides align to TRBD2. CDR1 is LNHDA and CDR2 is SQIVND in the germline V gene (reference sequence). The CDR3 length is 16 residues. V trimming: 5 bases; J trimming: 3 bases; junction bases outside the gene matches: 8. CDR3 sequence: CASSSLAGGPKETQYF. The CDR3 region has the DNA TGTGCCAGTAGTTCTCTAGCGGGGGGCCCCAAAGAGACCCAGTACTTC.

V gene TRBV11-2 combines with J gene TRBJ2-1; unclear D gene. The CDR3 length is 12 residues. V was cut by 7 bases and J by 14 bases, with 18 bases left in between. The V gene's germline CDR1 is SGHAT and CDR2 FQNNGV. CDR3 region: CASTRAATPEFF. The CDR3 DNA reads as TGTGCCAGCACCCGGGCGGCGACCCCAGAGTTCTTC. Complete variable domain (other parts from reference TRBV11-2 and TRBJ2-1): EAGVAQSPRYKIIEKRQSVAFWCNPISGHATLYWYQQILGQGPKLLIQFQNNGVVDDSQLPKDRFSAERLKGVDSTLKIQPAKLEDSAVYLCASTRAATPEFFGPGTRLTVL.

CDR3 residues: CASSLLGEGNEKLFF. CDR3 DNA: TGTGCCAGCAGTTTATTAGGGGAGGGGAATGAAAAACTGTTTTTT. The chain employs TRBV28 and TRBJ1-4; D may be TRBD1 (5 bases). The CDR3 has 15 residues. CDR1 and CDR2 from the germline V gene are MDHEN and SYDVKM. V dropped 1 base and J dropped 5 bases, with 11 bases sitting between them.

This clone was detected a few times. The V and J genes are TRBV2 and TRBJ2-3; the match to TRBD2 covers 9 bases. The CDR3 is 15 amino acids. Germline trimming cut 3 bases from V and 6 bases from J; bases unmatched to any gene: 7. Germline lookup yields CDR1 SNHLY and CDR2 FYNNEI. The CDR3 nucleotides are TGTGCCAGCAGTGACGGGCGGGGGGGCCTGGATACGCAGTATTTT. This codes for CASSDGRGGLDTQYF.